The sequence of this T cell receptor (beta chain) was determined in a study of CD8 T cells in Susac syndrome. TCR beta was sequenced from blood CD8+ and CD4+ T cells. The authors negatively isolated CD8+ and CD4+ T cells and FACS-enriched TEMRA cells. Random-hexamer reverse transcription was applied to roughly 0.5 to 1 ug RNA. The TCR beta CDR3 was amplified by immunoSEQ multiplex PCR across 54 Vbeta, 13 Jbeta. Using its own MiXCR run on the immunoSEQ multiplex PCR reads, TCRdb lists one record per CDR3 protein. The sample contains about 120,000 distinct CDR3 sequences, approximately 94% of which appear only once. V dropped 7 bases and J dropped 0 bases, with 10 bases sitting between them. The CDR3 loop spans 13 amino acids. CDR1 is MGHDK and CDR2 is SYGVNS in the germline V gene. Regarding the study as a whole: By the study's own acknowledgment, its TCR sequencing and HLA analysis included relatively few individuals.

Worth noting for this clonotype: Its target is unknown.

The TCR originated in a human donor with multiple sclerosis. The gene calls are TRBV25-1 and TRBJ2-7; D is ambiguous. Sequenced material: CD4+ T cells from PBMCs. CDR3 protein: CASTGEPSYEQYF. The DNA of the CDR3 is TGTGCCAGCACTGGGGAACCCTCCTACGAGCAGTACTTC.